This T cell receptor (beta chain) was retrieved from a study of CD8 T cell repertoires and HIV-1 epitope variants. Study background: T cells were stimulated with Twenty-five Gag and Nef peptides separately. An uncultured baseline aliquot held 1M T cells. Tested: three Gag epitope families, Nef HW9 and YT9. Enriched T cells were co-cultured with equal autologous T cell-negative cells.

TCRdb keeps only in-frame clones here, not all; method: immunoSEQ multiplex PCR. The repertoire holds tens of thousands of clones, with 70% to 75% as singletons. Germline-derived CDR1 and CDR2 are SGHTA and FQGNSA. There are 12 residues in the CDR3. Trimming stripped 1 base from V and 3 bases from J, with 2 bases between. This clone was seen more than once but under ten times. The chain employs TRBV7-2 and TRBJ2-3, with D unresolved. The sample consisted of uncultured baseline CD8+ T cells from peripheral blood mononuclear cells (PBMCs). This TCR came from a male donor with HIV. In DNA, the CDR3 is TGTGCCAGCAGCTTAGGTACAGATACGCAGTATTTT. Protein product: CASSLGTDTQYF.